This T cell receptor beta chain was recovered during a study of blood T cell repertoires in COVID-19 (dated by TCRdb to 2018 to 2020). Study-level background: The collaborator samples originated in the United States, Italy and Spain and spanned the acute and convalescent phases of COVID-19. The material from the prospective study consisted of cDNA or gDNA derived from T cells, B-cell-depleted T cells, or PBMCs. Where available, HLA class I and class II types were obtained from metadata supplied by the sample provider rather than from assay-based typing. The samples were drawn from two sources: the first 160 participants of the ongoing ImmuneRACE study, and 1,000 to 1,500 subjects contributed by 6 global collaborators. The dataset comprised deeply sampled blood TCRbeta repertoires from subjects exposed to, actively infected with, or recovered from COVID-19. The repertoires were released in a freely available public database meant as a resource for research on the immune response to SARS-CoV-2. A de-identified subject ID, COVID-19 status, age in years and sex were almost always included in the sample metadata. Study-wide findings and limitations: The amount of clinical and demographic metadata varied by source and participant and was provided uncurated.

Enrolling through a virtual design, the prospective study's participants ranged in age from roughly 18 to 89 years and lived across 24 United States geographic areas. To assign participants to cohorts, the prospective study relied on clinical history that participants themselves reported in a screening survey and a study questionnaire. Recovered participants in ImmuneRACE Cohort 3 were defined as having two consecutive negative NP/OP PCR tests, clearance from a healthcare professional, or resolution of symptoms. In the prospective study, mobile phlebotomists collected whole blood, serum and a nasopharyngeal or oropharyngeal swab from each participant. Prospective study participants could optionally give additional blood draws and questionnaires over a roughly 2-month period. Before DNA extraction, blood samples from the prospective study were shipped at room temperature or frozen. Regarding this clone: What this receptor recognizes is not known. Base qualities are not recorded, but no much larger clone differs from it by a single base.

TCRbeta CDR3 regions were amplified from genomic DNA by means of the immunoSEQ Assay, a bias-controlled multiplex PCR. Per the original workflow: The number of nucleated cells in each sample was estimated by amplification of reference gene primers within the assay. To quantify the absolute abundance of each unique TCRbeta CDR3 rearrangement, sequence reads were collapsed and filtered. Productive Simpson clonality was computed per sample as the square root of Simpson's diversity index over productive rearrangements. Held by TCRdb, this immuneACCESS table contains in-frame sequences only and omits some clones. Under half of the omission traces to an unresolved V gene where checked; the cause of the rest is unknown. V, J and clone size are those of that table, while D and trimming were read from the DNA. The sample has fewer than 350,000 clones on record, 89% of them singletons. The ten largest clones take up around 1.7% of the sample.

The clonotype originates from a woman between 40 and 50 years old who had recovered from COVID-19. What was sequenced was PBMCs or T cells enriched from blood (not recorded which).

The encoded CDR3 is CASSLTEDTQYF. The DNA sequence is as follows: TGTGCCAGCAGCTTGACAGAAGATACGCAGTATTTT. The chain couples TRBV7-9 to TRBJ2-3; TRBD1 is possibly the D segment (5 matching bases). The CDR3 runs 12 amino acids, cysteine and phenylalanine included. Just CDR3 DNA is preserved here, 36 bases in frame from base 1. CDR1 SEHNR and CDR2 FQNEAQ are derived from the germline V gene (reference sequence). V is clipped by 3 bases and J by 5 bases, and the sequence between their germline boundaries is 6 bases long.